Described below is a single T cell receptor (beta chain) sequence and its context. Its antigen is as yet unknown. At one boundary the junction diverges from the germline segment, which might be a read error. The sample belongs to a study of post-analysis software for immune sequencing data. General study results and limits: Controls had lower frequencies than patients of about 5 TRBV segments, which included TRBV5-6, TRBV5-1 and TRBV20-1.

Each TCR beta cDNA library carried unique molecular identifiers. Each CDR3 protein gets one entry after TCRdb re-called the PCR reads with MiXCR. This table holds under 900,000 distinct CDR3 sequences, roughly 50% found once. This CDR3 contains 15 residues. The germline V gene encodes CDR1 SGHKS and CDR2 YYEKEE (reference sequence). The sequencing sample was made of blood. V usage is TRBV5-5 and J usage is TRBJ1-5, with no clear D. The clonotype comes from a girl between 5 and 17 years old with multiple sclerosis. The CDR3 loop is CASSLVPIPNRPQHF. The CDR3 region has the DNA TGTGCCAGCAGCTTGGTACCTATCCCCAATCGGCCCCAGCATTTT.